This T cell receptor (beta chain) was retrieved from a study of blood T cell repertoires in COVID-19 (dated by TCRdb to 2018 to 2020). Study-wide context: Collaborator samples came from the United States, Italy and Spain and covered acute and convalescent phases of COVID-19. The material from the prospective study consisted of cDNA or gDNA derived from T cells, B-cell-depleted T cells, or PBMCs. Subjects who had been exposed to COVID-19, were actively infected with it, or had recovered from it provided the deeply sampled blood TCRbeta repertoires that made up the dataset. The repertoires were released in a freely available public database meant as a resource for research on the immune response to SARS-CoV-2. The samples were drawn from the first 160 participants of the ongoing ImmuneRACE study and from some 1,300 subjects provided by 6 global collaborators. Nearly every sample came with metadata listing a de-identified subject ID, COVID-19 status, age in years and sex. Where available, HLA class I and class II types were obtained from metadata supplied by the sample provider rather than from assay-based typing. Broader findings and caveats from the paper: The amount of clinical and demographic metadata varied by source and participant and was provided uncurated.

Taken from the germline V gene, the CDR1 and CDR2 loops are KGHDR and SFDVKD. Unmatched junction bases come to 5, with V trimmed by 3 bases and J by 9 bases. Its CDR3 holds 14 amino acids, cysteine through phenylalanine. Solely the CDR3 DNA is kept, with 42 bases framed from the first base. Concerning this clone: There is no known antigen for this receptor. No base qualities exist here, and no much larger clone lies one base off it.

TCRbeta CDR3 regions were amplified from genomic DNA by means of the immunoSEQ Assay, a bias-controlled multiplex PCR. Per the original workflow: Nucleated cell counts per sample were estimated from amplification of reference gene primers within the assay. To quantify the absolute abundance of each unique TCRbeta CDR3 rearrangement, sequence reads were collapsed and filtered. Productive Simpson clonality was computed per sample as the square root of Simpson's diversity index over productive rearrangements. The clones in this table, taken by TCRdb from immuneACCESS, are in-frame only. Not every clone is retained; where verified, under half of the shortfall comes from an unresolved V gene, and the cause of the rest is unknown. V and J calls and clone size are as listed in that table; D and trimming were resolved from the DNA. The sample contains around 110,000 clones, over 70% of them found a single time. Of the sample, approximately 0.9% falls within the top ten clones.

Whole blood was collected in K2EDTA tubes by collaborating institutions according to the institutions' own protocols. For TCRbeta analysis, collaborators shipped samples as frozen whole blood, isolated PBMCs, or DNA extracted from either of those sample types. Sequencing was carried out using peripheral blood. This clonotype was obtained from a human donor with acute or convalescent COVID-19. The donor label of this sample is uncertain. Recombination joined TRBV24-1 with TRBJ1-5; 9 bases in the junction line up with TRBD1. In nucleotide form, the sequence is TGTGCCACCAGTGATACAGGGGGCGTCGGGCCCCAGCATTTT. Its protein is CATSDTGGVGPQHF.